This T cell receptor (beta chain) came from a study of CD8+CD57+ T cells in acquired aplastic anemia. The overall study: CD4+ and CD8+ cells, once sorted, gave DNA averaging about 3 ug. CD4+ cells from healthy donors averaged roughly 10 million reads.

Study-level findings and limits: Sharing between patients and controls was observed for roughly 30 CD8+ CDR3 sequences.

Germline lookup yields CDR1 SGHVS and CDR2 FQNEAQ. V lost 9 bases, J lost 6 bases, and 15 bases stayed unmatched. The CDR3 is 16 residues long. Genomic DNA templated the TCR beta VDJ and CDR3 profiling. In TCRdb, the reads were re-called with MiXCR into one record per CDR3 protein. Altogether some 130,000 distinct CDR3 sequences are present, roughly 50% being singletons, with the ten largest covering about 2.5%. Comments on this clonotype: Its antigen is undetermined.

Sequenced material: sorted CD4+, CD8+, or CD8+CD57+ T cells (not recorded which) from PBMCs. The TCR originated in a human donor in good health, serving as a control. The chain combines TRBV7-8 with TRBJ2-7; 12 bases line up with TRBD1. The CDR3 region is CASPHAPGQGAAEQYF. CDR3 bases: TGTGCCAGTCCTCACGCCCCGGGACAGGGGGCGGCCGAGCAGTACTTC.